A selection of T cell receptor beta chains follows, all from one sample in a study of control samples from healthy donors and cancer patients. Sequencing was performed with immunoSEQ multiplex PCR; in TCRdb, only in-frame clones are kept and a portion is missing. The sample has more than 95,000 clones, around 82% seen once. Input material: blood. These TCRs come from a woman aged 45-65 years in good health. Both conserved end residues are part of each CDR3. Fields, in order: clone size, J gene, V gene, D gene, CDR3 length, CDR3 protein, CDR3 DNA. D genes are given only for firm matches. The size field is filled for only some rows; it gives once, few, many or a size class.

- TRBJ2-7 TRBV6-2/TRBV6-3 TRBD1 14 CASSLGQGAYEQYF TGTGCCAGCAGTTTGGGACAGGGGGCCTACGAGCAGTACTTC
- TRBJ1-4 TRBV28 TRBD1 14 CASSPDRGEEKLFF TGTGCCAGCAGTCCGGACAGGGGAGAGGAAAAACTGTTTTTT
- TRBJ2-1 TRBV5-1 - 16 CASSSDPDSVNNEQFF TGCGCCAGCAGCTCAGACCCGGACTCAGTTAACAATGAGCAGTTCTTC
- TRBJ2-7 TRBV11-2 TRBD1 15 CASSRTGIRGYEQYF TGTGCCAGCAGCCGGACAGGGATTCGGGGCTACGAGCAGTACTTC
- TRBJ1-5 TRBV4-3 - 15 CASSQARGGRQPQHF TGCGCCAGCAGCCAAGCTCGGGGAGGAAGACAGCCCCAGCATTTT
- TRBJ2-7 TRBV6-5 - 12 CASRGPGGEQYF TGTGCCAGCAGAGGTCCCGGAGGCGAGCAGTACTTC
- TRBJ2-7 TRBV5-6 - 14 CASSLYGGAYEQYF TGTGCCAGCAGCTTATACGGGGGAGCATACGAGCAGTACTTC
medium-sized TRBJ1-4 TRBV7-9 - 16 CASSLALGAPGEKLFF TGTGCCAGCAGCTTAGCGCTCGGGGCCCCTGGCGAAAAACTGTTTTTT
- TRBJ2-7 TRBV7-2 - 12 CASRGGPYEQYF TGTGCCAGCAGGGGGGGGCCCTACGAGCAGTACTTC
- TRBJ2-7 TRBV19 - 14 CASSLQPEGYEQYF TGTGCCAGTAGTCTCCAGCCGGAAGGCTACGAGCAGTACTTC
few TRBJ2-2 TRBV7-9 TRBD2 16 CASSQPSGSLTGELFF TGTGCCAGCAGCCAACCTAGCGGGAGCCTCACCGGGGAGCTGTTTTTT
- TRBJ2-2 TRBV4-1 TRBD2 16 CASSQVGGVGTGELFF TGCGCCAGCAGCCAAGTGGGGGGGGTTGGCACCGGGGAGCTGTTTTTT
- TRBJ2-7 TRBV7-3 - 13 CASSLGASYEQYF TGTGCCAGCAGCTTGGGGGCCTCCTACGAGCAGTACTTC
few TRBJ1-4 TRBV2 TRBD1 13 CASRRQGGEKLFF TGTGCCAGCAGGAGACAGGGAGGTGAAAAACTGTTTTTT
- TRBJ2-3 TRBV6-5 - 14 CASSRRELTDTQYF TGTGCCAGCAGCCGACGGGAGTTGACAGATACGCAGTATTTT
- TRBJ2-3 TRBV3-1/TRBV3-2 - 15 CASRAGLEGGDTQYF TGTGCCAGCAGAGCTGGACTCGAAGGAGGGGATACGCAGTATTTT
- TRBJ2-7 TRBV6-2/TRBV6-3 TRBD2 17 CASSYQGLAGGGSEQYF TGTGCCAGCAGTTACCAGGGGCTAGCGGGAGGAGGCTCCGAGCAGTACTTC
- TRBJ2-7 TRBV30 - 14 CAWSVPDLYYEQYF TGTGCCTGGAGTGTCCCAGATCTGTACTACGAGCAGTACTTC
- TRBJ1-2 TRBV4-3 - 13 CASSQAGFFGYTF TGCGCCAGCAGCCAGGCAGGGTTTTTTGGCTACACCTTC
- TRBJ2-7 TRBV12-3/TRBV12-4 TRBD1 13 CASRKSTGYEQYF TGTGCCAGCAGGAAATCGACAGGGTACGAGCAGTACTTC
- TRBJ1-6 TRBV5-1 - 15 CASSPSGTDNSPLHF TGCGCCAGCAGCCCATCCGGGACGGATAATTCACCCCTCCACTTT
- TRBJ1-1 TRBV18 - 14 CASSPLGGDTEAFF TGTGCCAGCTCACCATTGGGGGGGGACACTGAAGCTTTCTTT
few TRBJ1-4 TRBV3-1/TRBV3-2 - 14 CASSPGTTNEKLFF TGTGCCAGCAGCCCCGGGACAACTAATGAAAAACTGTTTTTT
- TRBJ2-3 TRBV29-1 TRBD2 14 CSVERASGGDTQYF TGCAGCGTTGAAAGGGCTAGCGGGGGGGATACGCAGTATTTT
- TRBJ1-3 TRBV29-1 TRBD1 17 CSVKGAVERLSGNTIYF TGCAGCGTGAAGGGGGCGGTGGAGAGGCTCTCTGGAAACACCATATATTTT
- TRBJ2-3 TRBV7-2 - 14 CASSLARGDPGQYF TGTGCCAGCAGCTTAGCGCGAGGGGATCCCGGGCAGTATTTT
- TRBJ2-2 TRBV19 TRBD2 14 CASRREGDVGELFF TGTGCCAGTCGACGGGAGGGCGATGTCGGGGAGCTGTTTTTT
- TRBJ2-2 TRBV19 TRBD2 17 CASSIGTSGRLTGELFF TGTGCCAGTAGTATAGGCACTAGCGGGAGGCTCACCGGGGAGCTGTTTTTT
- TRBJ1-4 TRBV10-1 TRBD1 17 CASEEKGQGASNEKLFF TGCGCCAGCGAAGAAAAGGGACAGGGGGCCTCTAATGAAAAACTGTTTTTT
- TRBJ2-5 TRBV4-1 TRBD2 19 CASSQETSGRTHPPETQYF TGCGCCAGCAGCCAAGAAACTAGCGGGAGGACCCATCCCCCAGAGACCCAGTACTTC
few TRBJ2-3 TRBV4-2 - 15 CASSRTGAGTDTQYF TGTGCCAGCAGCCGGACCGGGGCTGGCACAGATACGCAGTATTTT
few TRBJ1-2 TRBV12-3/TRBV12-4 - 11 CASSRTWGYTF TGTGCCAGCAGCCGAACCTGGGGCTACACCTTC
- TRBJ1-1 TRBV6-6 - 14 CASRQNGPNTEAFF TGTGCCAGCAGACAGAATGGGCCGAACACTGAAGCTTTCTTT
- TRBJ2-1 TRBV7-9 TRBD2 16 CASSLALASSYNEQFF TGTGCCAGCAGCTTAGCACTAGCGAGCTCCTACAATGAGCAGTTCTTC
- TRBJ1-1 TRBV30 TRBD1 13 CASRGRMGTEAFF TGTGCCTCGAGGGGGCGCATGGGAACTGAAGCTTTCTTT
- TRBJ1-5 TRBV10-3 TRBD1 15 CAISTTGLSNQPQHF TGTGCCATCAGTACGACAGGGTTAAGTAATCAGCCCCAGCATTTT
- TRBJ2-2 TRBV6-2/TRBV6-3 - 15 CASSYSRGGAGELFF TGTGCCAGCAGTTACTCCAGGGGGGGCGCCGGGGAGCTGTTTTTT
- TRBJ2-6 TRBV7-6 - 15 CASSLMLPGANVLTF TGTGCCAGCAGCTTAATGCTACCTGGGGCCAACGTCCTGACTTTC
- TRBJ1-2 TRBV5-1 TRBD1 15 CASSEGTAANYGYTF TGCGCCAGCAGCGAAGGGACAGCAGCTAACTATGGCTACACCTTC
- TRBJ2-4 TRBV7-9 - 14 CASSFSGDGNIQYF TGTGCCAGCAGCTTTTCCGGAGACGGAAACATTCAGTACTTC
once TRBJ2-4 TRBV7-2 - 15 CASSSGRLAKNIQYF TGTGCCAGCAGCTCGGGACGGTTAGCCAAAAACATTCAGTACTTC
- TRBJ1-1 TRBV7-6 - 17 CASSLKASVSYGTEAFF TGTGCCAGCAGCTTAAAGGCCAGCGTTTCTTACGGGACTGAAGCTTTCTTT
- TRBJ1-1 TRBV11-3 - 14 CASSSGRVNTEAFF TGTGCCAGCAGCTCCGGACGGGTGAACACTGAAGCTTTCTTT
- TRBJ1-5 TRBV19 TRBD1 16 CASSRRRGQGNQPQHF TGTGCCAGCTCTAGAAGAAGGGGACAGGGCAATCAGCCCCAGCATTTT
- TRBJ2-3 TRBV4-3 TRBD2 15 CASSLERGDTDTQYF TGCGCCAGCAGCTTAGAGCGGGGAGACACAGATACGCAGTATTTT
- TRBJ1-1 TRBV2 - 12 CASGQLNTEAFF TGTGCCAGCGGACAGCTGAACACTGAAGCTTTCTTT
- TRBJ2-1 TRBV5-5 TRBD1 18 CASSRLGADRVVTDEQFF TGTGCCAGCAGCCGGTTGGGGGCGGACAGGGTCGTCACAGATGAGCAGTTCTTC
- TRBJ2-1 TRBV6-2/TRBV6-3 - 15 CASSYSIGPYNEQFF TGTGCCAGCAGTTACTCGATAGGGCCCTACAATGAGCAGTTCTTC
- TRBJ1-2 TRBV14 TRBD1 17 CASSGRDRESFVYGYTF TGTGCCAGCAGCGGGCGGGACAGGGAATCTTTTGTCTATGGCTACACCTTC
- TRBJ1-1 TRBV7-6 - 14 CASSLAGLGTEAFF TGTGCCAGCAGCTTAGCCGGGCTCGGAACTGAAGCTTTCTTT
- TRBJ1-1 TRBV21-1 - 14 CASSRGQGGTEAFF TGTGCCAGCAGCAGAGGACAGGGGGGGACTGAAGCTTTCTTT
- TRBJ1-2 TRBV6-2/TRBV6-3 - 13 CASSYSERNGYTF TGTGCCAGCAGTTACTCGGAGAGGAATGGCTACACCTTC
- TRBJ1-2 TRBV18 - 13 CASSPLPGDGYTF TGTGCCAGCTCACCACTTCCAGGTGATGGCTACACCTTC
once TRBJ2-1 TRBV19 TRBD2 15 CASSSASGTYNEQFF TGTGCCAGTAGTTCTGCTAGCGGGACATACAATGAGCAGTTCTTC
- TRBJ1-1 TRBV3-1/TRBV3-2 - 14 CASGLGSLNTEAFF TGTGCCAGTGGTCTGGGAAGCTTGAACACTGAAGCTTTCTTT